This T cell receptor beta chain was identified in a study of beta chain features in type 1 diabetes. Sequencing targeted expressed TCRB transcripts, as all isolated RNA had been reverse transcribed. Clones were sequenced by immunoSEQ multiplex PCR, and TCRdb holds only the in-frame ones, with some missing. The table includes 200,000 to 250,000 clones, about 63% detected once. CDR3 length: 15 residues. V gave up 4 bases and J gave up 5 bases, with 15 bases separating them. Germline CDR1 is MGHDK and CDR2 is SYGVNS. Sequencing input: naive CD4+ T cells from blood. The chain couples TRBV25-1 to TRBJ2-1; D gene uncertain. This TCR derives from a man aged 30-40 years in good health. Here the CDR3 reads CASSGFPLWDNEQFF. The CDR3 DNA sequence: TGTGCCAGCAGTGGCTTCCCCCTCTGGGACAATGAGCAGTTCTTC.